These 10 T cell receptor beta chains originate from one sample sequenced in a study of spatial heterogeneity in lung cancer. TCRdb re-called the 5' RACE reads with MiXCR, one entry per CDR3 protein. The sample gives tens of thousands of distinct CDR3 sequences, approximately 7.2% of which show up once; over 25% is in the top ten. Time point meaning: sample taken at primary tumor resection. The sample here was PBMCs, taken at surgery. The receptors originated from a female donor with early-stage non-small cell lung cancer.

The chain uses TRBV5-1 and TRBJ2-5; D assignment may be TRBD1 or TRBD2 (7 bases each). V was trimmed by 4 bases and J by 0 bases, leaving 16 bases between them. The CDR3 contains 16 residues. Germline V lookup: CDR1 SGHRS, CDR2 YFSETQ. For the CDR3, the DNA is TGCGCCAGCAGCCTTGGCAGGGGGGGTGACCAAGAGACCCAGTACTTC. It translates to CASSLGRGGDQETQYF.

At least ten counts were recorded for this clonotype. V is TRBV20-1 and J is TRBJ2-3; 7 bases are a match to TRBD2. The CDR3 consists of 20 residues. The germline CDR1 and CDR2 sequences are DFQATT and SNEGSKA (reference sequence). The trim removed 0 bases at V and 1 base at J, leaving 19 bases unmatched. The CDR3 region is CSARDPGLGRRERRTDTQYF. The DNA for the CDR3 is TGCAGTGCTAGAGATCCAGGACTCGGGAGGCGGGAGAGACGCACAGATACGCAGTATTTT.

This clonotype was detected many times. CDR3 DNA: TGTGCCAGCAGCGTATTCGGAGGACAGGACGAGCAGTACTTC. Its translation: CASSVFGGQDEQYF. This rearrangement joins TRBV9 to TRBJ2-7; 7 bases fit TRBD1. The V and J ends lost 1 base and 5 bases, in that order; junction bases with no gene match: 6. This CDR3 has 14 amino acids. Germline CDR1 SGDLS, CDR2 YYNGEE.

This clonotype was found many times. The V gene is TRBV29-1, the J gene TRBJ2-5, with 9 bases aligning to TRBD2. After removal of 6 bases from V and 13 bases from J, the junction contained 9 bases not matched to a gene. Germline lookup yields CDR1 SQVTM and CDR2 ANQGSEA. This CDR3 comprises 11 residues. CDR3 DNA: TGCAGCGTCCTTGTAGCGGGAGTTTTGTACTTC. This gives the protein CSVLVAGVLYF.

This clonotype occurred many times. The gene calls are TRBV3-1 and TRBJ2-5, with 8 bases that match TRBD2. The V segment lost 0 bases and the J segment 1 base; nucleotides outside the gene matches: 7. The CDR3 extends over 17 amino acids. CDR1 LGHDT and CDR2 YNNKEL come from the germline V gene (reference sequence). In nucleotides, the CDR3 is TGTGCCAGCAGCCAAGAATCTAGCGGGCTGAGCCAAGAGACCCAGTACTTC. Translating gives CASSQESSGLSQETQYF.

This sequence joins TRBV6-1 and TRBJ2-1; the match to TRBD2 covers 11 bases. Germline-derived CDR1 and CDR2 are MNHNS and SASEGT. The CDR3 is made up of 16 amino acids. The junction had 9 bases not matched to a gene; V was cut back by 3 bases and J by 8 bases. The CDR3 coding sequence is TGTGCCAGCAGTGAGGAGTTAGCGGGAGGGTTCGATGAGCAGTTCTTC. It encodes CASSEELAGGFDEQFF.

At least ten counts were recorded for this clonotype. The CDR3 sequence is CASSEDRGPDTQYF. The CDR3 DNA follows: TGTGCCAGCAGTGAGGACAGAGGTCCAGATACGCAGTATTTT. The chain recombines TRBV2 with TRBJ2-3; a weak D match, TRBD1 (6 bases). The germline gives CDR1 SNHLY, CDR2 FYNNEI. Trimming left V 3 bases short and J 4 bases short, with 11 bases between. This CDR3 is 14 amino acids long.

The table lists this clonotype with many counts. The genes are TRBV18 and TRBJ1-3; 8 positions agree with TRBD1. The junction had 3 bases not matched to a gene; V was cut back by 3 bases and J by 2 bases. Germline values: CDR1 KGHSH, CDR2 LQKENI. This CDR3 spans 15 amino acids. CDR3 sequence: CASSPLTGAGNTIYF. The CDR3 DNA sequence: TGTGCCAGCTCACCCCTGACAGGGGCTGGAAACACCATATATTTT. The entire variable domain, with the rest obtained from reference TRBV18 and TRBJ1-3, is as follows: NAGVMQNPRHLVRRRGQEARLRCSPMKGHSHVYWYRQLPEEGLKFMVYLQKENIIDESGMPKERFSAEFPKEGPSILRIQQVVRGDSAAYFCASSPLTGAGNTIYFGEGSWLTVV.

This clonotype appeared many times. The V gene is TRBV6-5, the J gene TRBJ2-3; D gene uncertain. V was pared by 8 bases and J by 3 bases, with 15 bases between. Per germline, CDR1 MNHEY and CDR2 SVGAGI. There are 14 residues in the CDR3. Here the CDR3 DNA reads TGTGCCAGCGGCCGAGCGAGCGCGACAGATACGCAGTATTTT. It is translated as CASGRASATDTQYF.

This clonotype occurred many times. The V call is TRBV6-6, the J call TRBJ2-1; D is ambiguous. Trimming stripped 5 bases from V and 7 bases from J, with 12 bases between. The CDR3 has 13 amino acids. Germline values: CDR1 MNHNY, CDR2 SVGAGI (reference sequence). The CDR3 bases are TGTGCCAGCAGTAGTAATGGGCCGAATGAGCAGTTCTTC. Amino acids: CASSSNGPNEQFF.